The T cell receptor beta chain described here comes from a study of neurological immune-mediated disorders. Background on the study: Within the group of some 34 multiple sclerosis patients, approximately 31 were relapsing-remitting, while 3 were secondary progressive. Whole-study findings and limits: HTLV-1-associated myelopathy had the most TCR clonal expansion, whereas multiple sclerosis had the least (lower than in healthy controls).

The germline V gene has CDR1 SGHAT and CDR2 FQNNGV. V lost 1 base, J lost 7 bases, and 22 bases lay in between. The CDR3 is 17 amino acids. Many counts were recorded for this clonotype. The antigen is not known. Via MiXCR, TCRdb re-called the 5' RACE reads, giving one row per CDR3 protein. The sample carries 90,000 to 100,000 distinct CDR3 sequences, approximately 3.3% recorded once. This TCR derives from a woman younger than 35 with multiple sclerosis. The J gene is TRBJ1-1, the V gene TRBV11-2, with a tentative D call TRBD1 (5 bases). The sequenced sample was PBMCs. The DNA for the CDR3 is TGTGCCAGCAGCTTAGGGTTAGGGGCTGTCTCAACGGGTGAAGCTTTCTTT. It is translated as CASSLGLGAVSTGEAFF. Drawing the rest from reference TRBV11-2 and TRBJ1-1, the complete variable domain is EAGVAQSPRYKIIEKRQSVAFWCNPISGHATLYWYQQILGQGPKLLIQFQNNGVVDDSQLPKDRFSAERLKGVDSTLKIQPAKLEDSAVYLCASSLGLGAVSTGEAFFGQGTRLTVV.